This T cell receptor beta chain was retrieved from a study of OX40 agonist ivuxolimab in advanced cancers. General observations from the study: Low levels of normalized T-cell clonal expansion also appeared in some nonresponders.

The protocol was immunoSEQ multiplex PCR, while the TCRdb copy is restricted to in-frame clones and leaves out a portion. The table lists approximately 94,000 clones, around 93% of them singletons. To note about this clone: Antigen specificity is unknown.

This TCR was recovered from an adult with an advanced solid tumor such as melanoma, head and neck, liver or kidney cancer. The sample here was CD4+ or CD8+ T cells sorted from blood, taken in a trial of the OX40 agonist ivuxolimab.

CDR3 region: CASSSGLASYNEQFF. In DNA, the CDR3 is TGCGCCAGCAGCTCGGGACTGGCCTCCTACAATGAGCAGTTCTTC. V and J are TRBV5-1 and TRBJ2-1; D may be TRBD2 (6 bases). Trimming shortened V by 3 bases and J by 0 bases, and 10 bases separated the two germline ends. Germline V CDR1 and CDR2: SGHRS, YFSETQ. This CDR3 contains 15 residues. The complete variable domain, with remaining parts taken from reference TRBV5-1 and TRBJ2-1, reads KAGVTQTPRYLIKTRGQQVTLSCSPISGHRSVSWYQQTPGQGLQFLFEYFSETQRNKGNFPGRFSGRQFSNSRSEMNVSTLELGDSALYLCASSSGLASYNEQFFGPGTRLTVL.